This entry lists 12 T cell receptor beta chains sequenced from one sample in a study of technical replicates of blood from several donors. The assay was immunoSEQ multiplex PCR, and TCRdb's table has in-frame clones only and misses some. The sample carries fewer than 70,000 clones, 86% recorded once. Sequenced material: PBMCs. The source is a human donor in good health. Some clones in this sample may be carry-over from other donors' samples.

This chain connects TRBV5-1 to TRBJ2-3; 7 bases are a match to TRBD2. Trimming at V came to 4 bases and at J to 0 bases, leaving 2 bases not matched to a gene. Germline lookup yields CDR1 SGHRS and CDR2 YFSETQ. The CDR3 length is 14 residues. This CDR3 is CASSRGGSTDTQYF. The CDR3 nucleotides are TGCGCCAGCAGCCGCGGGGGAAGCACAGATACGCAGTATTTT.

CDR3 amino acids: CASSLVPSREQGTQYF. In nucleotides, the CDR3 is TGTGCCAGCAGCTTGGTACCGTCGAGAGAACAGGGGACCCAGTACTTC. The chain uses TRBV5-5 and TRBJ2-5; weak D call: TRBD1 (6 bases). This CDR3 has 16 residues. Germline CDR1 and CDR2: SGHKS and YYEKEE (reference sequence). Deletions cut 0 bases from V and 7 bases from J, with 19 bases between.

The rearrangement uses TRBV5-6 and TRBJ2-7, with 11 bases lining up with TRBD2. The CDR3 is 15 residues long. CDR1 is SGHDT and CDR2 is YYEEEE in the germline V gene. Trimming removed 4 bases from V and 3 bases from J; junction bases left unmatched: 6. The CDR3 protein is CASSETSGMGYEQYF. In DNA form, the CDR3 reads TGTGCCAGCAGCGAGACTAGCGGGATGGGCTACGAGCAGTACTTC.

V usage is TRBV5-1 and J usage is TRBJ2-1; 11 nucleotides agree with TRBD2. Trimming at V came to 0 bases and at J to 9 bases, leaving 5 bases not matched to a gene. This CDR3 comprises 15 residues. The germline V gene encodes CDR1 SGHRS and CDR2 YFSETQ. In DNA, the CDR3 is TGCGCCAGCAGCTTGGCACTAGCGGGAGATACTGAGCAGTTCTTC. It yields the protein CASSLALAGDTEQFF.

The chain recombines TRBV6-1 with TRBJ1-3; the match to TRBD1 covers 7 bases. The CDR3 contains 17 residues. Germline lookup yields CDR1 MNHNS and CDR2 SASEGT. Germline trimming cut 4 bases from V and 3 bases from J; bases unmatched to any gene: 12. CDR3 loop: CASSAMGQKEGGNTIYF. CDR3 nucleotides: TGTGCCAGCAGTGCCATGGGACAGAAGGAAGGTGGAAACACCATATATTTT.

The chain uses TRBV2 and TRBJ2-1; 11 bases fit TRBD2. The V and J ends lost 10 bases and 4 bases, in that order; junction bases with no gene match: 6. Per the germline V gene, CDR1 is SNHLY and CDR2 is FYNNEI. The CDR3 has 14 residues. CDR3 residues: CATNSGRVYNEQFF. The CDR3 DNA is TGTGCCACCAATAGCGGGAGGGTATACAATGAGCAGTTCTTC.

This CDR3 is CASRHTSGERTDTQYF. The CDR3 bases are TGTGCCAGCAGGCACACTAGCGGGGAACGCACAGATACGCAGTATTTT. The rearrangement joins TRBV7-9 to TRBJ2-3, with TRBD2 matching over 10 bases. V trimming: 6 bases; J trimming: 1 base; junction bases outside the gene matches: 7. The CDR3 runs to 16 residues. From germline, CDR1 is SEHNR and CDR2 FQNEAQ (reference sequence).

The chain employs TRBV18 and TRBJ2-2, with a weak D call TRBD1 (7 bases). CDR3 size: 19 residues. Trimming pared 6 bases from V and 4 bases from J, leaving 27 bases between. Per germline, CDR1 KGHSH and CDR2 LQKENI. The CDR3 region has the DNA TGTGCCAGCTCTCCCCGACCACCAGGGGGGCGATTGGCCACCGGGGAGCTGTTTTTT. Translation: CASSPRPPGGRLATGELFF.

In DNA, the CDR3 is TGTGCCAGCAGCTTGGGGACTAGCGGCTACAATGAGCAGTTCTTC. It yields the protein CASSLGTSGYNEQFF. The chain carries TRBV5-4 and TRBJ2-1, with 10 bases lining up with TRBD2. The length of the CDR3 is 15 residues. V lost 0 bases to trimming and J lost 3 bases; unmatched junction nucleotides: 0. CDR1 and CDR2 from the germline V gene are SGHNT and YYREEE (reference sequence). Full variable domain (outside the CDR3, taken from reference TRBV5-4 and TRBJ2-1): ETGVTQSPTHLIKTRGQQVTLRCSSQSGHNTVSWYQQALGQGPQFIFQYYREEENGRGNFPPRFSGLQFPNYSSELNVNALELDDSALYLCASSLGTSGYNEQFFGPGTRLTVL.

This clone was observed once. The chain links TRBV27 to TRBJ2-5; 7 bases map to TRBD2. CDR1 MNHEY and CDR2 SMNVEV come from the germline V gene (reference sequence). V was clipped by 5 bases and J by 5 bases; unmatched bases: 14. The CDR3 extends over 16 amino acids. As DNA, the CDR3 is TGTGCCAGCAGTCAAATGACAGCGGGGAGAGGGGAGACCCAGTACTTC. It is translated as CASSQMTAGRGETQYF.

The chain links TRBV5-6 to TRBJ1-2; tentative D call: TRBD1 (5 bases). This CDR3 is built from 15 residues. V was cut by 1 base and J by 3 bases, with 13 bases left in between. CDR1 SGHDT and CDR2 YYEEEE come from the germline V gene. Here the CDR3 reads CASSLYGTGDYGYTF. CDR3 coding DNA: TGTGCCAGCAGCTTGTACGGGACTGGGGACTATGGCTACACCTTC.

The chain uses TRBV2 and TRBJ2-7, with D perhaps matching TRBD1 (5 bases). V lost 6 bases to trimming and J lost 2 bases, with 17 bases between them. CDR3 length: 15 amino acids. CDR1 and CDR2 (germline): SNHLY, FYNNEI. CDR3 coding DNA: TGTGCCAGCAGGCTCGGACAACTGAAACCCTACGAGCAGTACTTC. Residues: CASRLGQLKPYEQYF.